Included here is one T cell receptor beta chain sequence, with context. Its specificity is unknown. The germline V gene encodes CDR1 SGHDT and CDR2 YYEEEE. This CDR3 contains 14 residues. V gave up 4 bases and J gave up 2 bases, with 12 bases separating them. TCRdb's table, derived via immunoSEQ multiplex PCR, lists solely in-frame clones and lacks some. The sample lists approximately 10,000 clones, approximately 80% occurring once. Methotrexate plus calcineurin inhibitor accompanied controls' myeloablative marrow transplants; sampling was 1 year later. This record belongs to a study of T cells after posttransplantation cyclophosphamide. Study results and limitations: Blood and skin or GI T cell repertoires showed limited TRB overlap. Donor-recipient repertoire similarity was low at 1-2 months, rising over year one.

The receptor's source is a young adult male patient who received an allogeneic stem cell transplant from an unrelated donor, was CMV-positive, and had acute GVHD only. Some T cells may originate from the graft donor. V usage is TRBV5-6 and J usage is TRBJ2-5, with D unresolved. Here the sequenced sample was PBMCs, taken more than 350 days after allogeneic stem cell transplant with calcineurin inhibitor and methotrexate. CDR3 DNA: TGTGCCAGCAGCCCGGCGGAGTATCAAGAGACCCAGTACTTC. Amino acids: CASSPAEYQETQYF. The variable domain in full, with the rest retrieved from reference TRBV5-6 and TRBJ2-5, is DAGVTQSPTHLIKTRGQQVTLRCSPKSGHDTVSWYQQALGQGPQFIFQYYEEEERQRGNFPDRFSGHQFPNYSSELNVNALLLGDSALYLCASSPAEYQETQYFGPGTRLLVL.